Here is one TCR beta chain with its context. This clone was recorded a few times. The antigen this receptor binds is unknown. No base quality information exists; no much larger clone differs at one position. Its CDR3 holds 14 amino acids, cysteine through phenylalanine. Only CDR3 DNA remains: 42 bases, in frame from the first base. Trimming accounts for 10 bases at V and 0 bases at J, while the number of junction bases matched to no gene is 9. The germline V gene (reference sequence) gives CDR1 as LNHDA and CDR2 as SQIVND. The receptor library was made with the immunoSEQ multiplex PCR assay. For the multiplex PCR, a mixture combining 60 forward primers for TCR Vbeta segments and 13 reverse primers for TCR Jbeta segments was used. The CDR3 region of rearranged TCR beta genes was amplified from genomic DNA by a multiplex PCR assay. On the Illumina HiSeq System, the amplified TCR beta libraries were sequenced as 87-base-pair reads. The paper's processing steps were these. Across the 500 to 700 repertoires, a later analysis counted some 81 million unique TCR beta chains, around 11 million of which were shared by at least two donors. To remove PCR and sequencing errors, raw reads were error-corrected and collapsed into unique sequences using a nearest-neighbor algorithm that merged closely related sequences. To assign V, D and J gene segments, CDR3 sequences were aligned to IMGT reference sequences. For a sequence to be retained, at least a six-nucleotide match to both a V gene segment and a J gene segment was required. Rearrangements were called productive when the CDR3 lacked stop codons and stayed in frame with V and J; all others were non-productive. Following IMGT convention, CDR3 was defined as the stretch from the second conserved V-encoded cysteine to the conserved J-encoded phenylalanine. Sequences without an unambiguous match to a single V gene segment were excluded from the earlier analysis of about 600 of the donors. In an earlier analysis of approximately 500 of the donors, a V segment was called functional when productive rearrangements were above 56.7%, and segregating when the standard deviation between donors exceeded 5%. To diagnose cytomegalovirus status from the catalog of TCR beta chain sequences, a statistical classification framework was built. In a later analysis, TCR nucleotide sequences were compared against IMGT/GENE-DB human TR gene sequences so that V and J genes could be assigned. A later analysis assigned CDR3 sequences and most-parsimonious VDJ recombination scenarios with the TCRdist pipeline. In a later analysis, each TCR beta chain was defined by its CDR3 amino acid sequence together with its V-gene family, and reads lacking a unique V-gene family were excluded. In a later analysis, approximately 640 highly shared, low-generation-probability nucleotide sequences were removed to address suspected cross-contamination and a sequencing artifact. In a later analysis, a clonal expansion index for each public chain was calculated from normalized within-repertoire ranks of inferred template counts. Generation probabilities in a later analysis came from a VDJ recombination model fitted to out-of-frame rearrangements, and those results were checked against IGoR. In a later analysis, hypergeometric tests were used to score TCR-TCR, TCR-HLA and TCR-CMV co-occurrence, with a repertoire-size bias correction applied to TCR pairs. To estimate false discovery rates, a later analysis permuted the HLA or CMV assignments 20 times. In a later analysis, co-occurring TCRs were grouped using DBSCAN, and TCRdist sequence similarity was added for clustering within HLA-allele-positive subsets. For co-occurrence clustering, repertoires with fewer than 30,000 or more than 120,000 public chains were excluded, along with 5 or 6 repertoires with anomalous nucleotide sharing. The immuneACCESS repertoire file appears here via TCRdb, limited to in-frame rearrangements. These files lack a portion of the clones; in checked studies, under half of the deficit traces to unresolved V genes, and the cause of the others is not known. For V, J and clone size, that table is used; D and trimming come from the DNA. A total of over 150,000 clones appear in this sample, about 80% of them only once. Around 1.9% of the sample belongs to the ten largest clones.

These data come from a study of cytomegalovirus exposure and HLA in healthy donors (dated by TCRdb to 2015 to 2018). Describing the broader study: According to an earlier analysis of a few hundred of the donors, about 170 million T cells yielded roughly 100 million unique TCR beta sequences and approximately 300 Gb of sequence data. An early release that covered about 640 HLA-typed donors contained about 290 gigabases of sequencing data and around 85 million unique TCR sequences. The genetic ancestry cluster associated with self-reported Caucasian donors included roughly 84% of the approximately 430 genotyped donors. The study aimed to test whether signatures of past pathogen exposure could be identified by cataloging public T cell receptors. The T cell repertoires of 666 subjects were profiled by immunosequencing and related to cytomegalovirus serostatus. A separate validation cohort of about 110 different subjects was used in addition to the approximately 670-subject first cohort. To predict cytomegalovirus infection status, the study combined high-throughput TCR immunosequencing, statistical association of individual TCRs with disease status, and machine learning. A later analysis re-examined previously published TCR beta repertoires from around 670 donors and added high-resolution HLA genotyping to investigate patterns of TCR occurrence. Rather than drawing on any new phenotypic data, the later analysis identified candidate immune exposures from TCR beta sequences and the way those sequences occurred across donors. In an earlier analysis of 500 to 650 of the donors, high-throughput TCR beta sequencing was used to judge whether each TCR beta V gene segment behaved as functional or pseudogenic. Donor age, sex, ethnicity and CMV serostatus were compiled alongside the repertoire data. In a later genetic analysis, genome-wide SNP genotypes for about 60% of the 666 donors were used, and that subset was treated as a discovery cohort. All discovery cohort repertoires had been generated on a single sequencing platform. HLA typing included class I and class II loci at four-digit resolution. Typing coverage varied by locus: roughly 620-630 donors for A, B, C, DRB1 and DQB1; more than 500 for DQA1; about 570 for DPA1; 400 to 480 for DPB1. Because of strong linkage in the cohort, roughly five DR-DQ haplotypes were treated as single units for association and clustering. Among some 410 genotyped donors of the cohort, an average of around 250,000 unique TCR beta nucleotide sequences was sequenced per donor, of which about 19% were non-productive. Overall study outcomes, separate from this receptor: An association between a missense DCLRE1C variant and V-gene and J-gene trimming of TCR beta chains was found in a later genetic analysis and replicated in an independent cohort. A cluster of highly shared sequence variants was judged likely to represent a technical artifact of the sequencing pipeline. Over 15 rarely observed V segments, including chromosome 9 orphons, were excluded from the earlier analysis of approximately 500 of the donors because counts were too low. A total of 164 TCR beta chains were listed by the study as associated with cytomegalovirus. Because HLA typing was missing for some donors at each locus, association tests included only the typed subset. For the cohort, immune exposure information was limited to CMV serostatus. The 87-base-pair reads could not distinguish some IMGT-functional V segments, including TRBV6-2 and TRBV6-3, so those segments were excluded. In a later genetic analysis, fewer N-insertions in productive TCRs were reported among donors in an Asian-associated ancestry cluster than the roughly 700-donor mean. A further reported finding was that TCR beta sequences accurately predicted the HLA-A and HLA-B alleles for most subjects in the first cohort. A later analysis found that most CMV-associated TCR beta chains appeared HLA-restricted, with HLA associations seemingly driven largely by CMV exposure. Strong co-occurrence of HLA alleles, especially DR and DQ, made assigning TCR associations to individual alleles difficult. It was suggested by the authors that the approach could potentially be generalized to other disease states and immunological phenotypes. Most TCR sequences were seen in very few donors, while some public TCRs were found in many individuals. In a later analysis, TCR association rates were found to vary across HLA loci, with the most associated TCRs seen for DRB1 alleles and the fewest for HLA-C alleles. In a later analysis, HLA-associated TCR beta chains were found to be more clonally expanded and to have lower generation probabilities than equally common non-associated chains. Specific HLA alleles were associated with over 15,000 TCR beta sequences at a false discovery rate of 0.05 in a later analysis. Several of the top co-occurrence clusters appeared to be linked to parvovirus B19, influenza, CMV and Epstein-Barr virus, according to a later analysis. In both the original and validation cohorts, the classifier was reported to diagnose cytomegalovirus status with high specificity and sensitivity. Linkage disequilibrium might explain the correlated functional status among segregating V segments, but an unknown experimental factor could not be excluded. Roughly uniform sequencing depth across donors was assumed in presence/absence analyses, although this assumption may not hold. This cohort had only TCR beta chains sequenced, and the lack of alpha or paired-chain data limited which features could be detected. In vitro tests confirmed that a few of the cytomegalovirus-associated TCR beta chains recognize cytomegalovirus antigens. In an earlier analysis of over 550 of the donors, most TCR beta V segments were observed in productive rearrangements about 87% or about 30% of the time, broadly matching IMGT annotations.

The cohort comprised fewer than 700 healthy bone marrow donors. At the time of sampling, all cohort members were nominally healthy, though unrecorded immune exposures were likely present. The donor tested CMV seronegative, placing the donor among the 350 to 400 seronegative members of the cohort. A peripheral blood sample was provided by each donor, and peripheral blood mononuclear cells were used for TCR beta sequencing. Genomic DNA extraction from the blood cell samples was performed with the Qiagen DNeasy Blood Extraction Kit. The receptor comes from a man aged 35 to 55 in good health and CMV-seronegative. The sequencing input was PBMCs. In this chain, TRBV19 is recombined with TRBJ2-7, with 7 bases aligning to TRBD1. The DNA reads TGTGCCACCACCCCGAGGACAGGCTCCTACGAGCAGTACTTC. It is translated as CATTPRTGSYEQYF.